The clone carrying this T cell receptor beta chain was recorded only once. The germline V gene encodes CDR1 LGHNA and CDR2 YSLEER. V lost 2 bases to trimming and J lost 5 bases, with 9 bases between them. CDR3 size: 14 residues. Assay: immunoSEQ multiplex PCR; the TCRdb copy retains only in-frame clones and omits some. Of about 16,000 clones in the sample, roughly four fifths are singletons; the top ten hold around 15%. The data stem from a study of somatic mutations in cytotoxic T cells in rheumatoid arthritis. The sequencing input was CD8+ T cells sorted from blood. This TCR came from a woman in her forties or fifties with rheumatoid arthritis. The V call is TRBV4-3, the J call TRBJ2-2; no clear D. CDR3 DNA: TGCGCCAGCAGCCAATCTAGGGTTACCGGGGAGCTGTTTTTT. This gives the protein CASSQSRVTGELFF.